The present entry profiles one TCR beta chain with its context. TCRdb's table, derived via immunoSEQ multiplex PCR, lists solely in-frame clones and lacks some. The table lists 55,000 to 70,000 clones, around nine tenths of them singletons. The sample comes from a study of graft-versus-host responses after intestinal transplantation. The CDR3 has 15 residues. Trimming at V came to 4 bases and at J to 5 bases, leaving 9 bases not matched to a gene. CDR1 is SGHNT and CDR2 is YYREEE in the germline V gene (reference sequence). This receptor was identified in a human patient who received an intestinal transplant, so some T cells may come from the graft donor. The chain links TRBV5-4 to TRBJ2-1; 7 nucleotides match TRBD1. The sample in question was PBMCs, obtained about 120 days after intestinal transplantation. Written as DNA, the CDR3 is TGTGCCAGCAGCCCGGCCGGGACAGAGAACAATGAGCAGTTCTTC. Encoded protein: CASSPAGTENNEQFF.